This T cell receptor (beta chain) is drawn from a study of T cell responses to AZD1222 COVID-19 vaccine. V dropped 10 bases and J dropped 7; count of bases not matched to a gene: 9. CDR1 is LNHDA, CDR2 SQIVND, per germline (reference sequence). The CDR3 totals 14 residues. This table comes from immunoSEQ multiplex PCR, and its TCRdb copy is limited to in-frame clones, with some not included. This table has 89,000 or so clones, 75% to 90% appearing once. The rearrangement links TRBV19 to TRBJ2-2, with 10 bases that match TRBD1. Here the sequenced sample was peripheral blood, taken on day 0 of AZD1222 vaccination. This receptor was identified in an adult in good health. CDR3 loop: CATRGTGVGGELFF. Here the CDR3 DNA reads TGTGCCACAAGGGGGACAGGGGTAGGCGGGGAGCTGTTTTTT.